These 21 T cell receptor beta chains came from one sample sequenced in a study of identical twins. TCRdb reprocessed the 5' RACE reads via MiXCR and lists one record per CDR3 protein. This table has hundreds of thousands of distinct CDR3 sequences, around 5.7% appearing once. Sequencing used naive T cells sorted from blood. These TCRs come from a man aged 18-30 years in good health.

This rearrangement joins TRBV6-2 or TRBV6-3 to TRBJ2-1, with no clear D. The ends were cut back, 10 bases at V and 1 base at J, with 17 bases in the middle. Germline CDR1 MNHEY, CDR2 SVGEGT. The CDR3 runs to 15 residues. The CDR3 DNA follows: TGTGCCACCACGGTTATGGGTCCGTCCTACAATGAGCAGTTCTTC. Its protein product is CATTVMGPSYNEQFF.

The CDR3: CASRRGREETQYF. The CDR3 DNA reads TGTGCCAGCAGACGAGGACGGGAAGAGACCCAGTACTTC. The rearrangement joins TRBV3-1 to TRBJ2-5; D not certain. The ends were cut back, 6 bases at V and 3 bases at J, with 11 bases in the middle. Germline V gene lookup returns CDR1 LGHDT and CDR2 YNNKEL (reference sequence). This CDR3 has 13 amino acids.

This clonotype was seen ten or more times. CDR3 residues: CSGDLAGEGWGNEQFF. CDR3 DNA: TGCAGTGGGGATCTAGCGGGAGAGGGGTGGGGGAATGAGCAGTTCTTC. This rearrangement joins TRBV20-1 to TRBJ2-1; TRBD2 aligns across 10 bases. Germline lookup yields CDR1 DFQATT and CDR2 SNEGSKA (reference sequence). This CDR3 contains 16 residues. Trimming at V came to 7 bases and at J to 7 bases, leaving 16 bases not matched to a gene.

In the case of this clonotype: Here the CDR3 omits its conserved ending phenylalanine or tryptophan, so a read error is the likely source. J is TRBJ2-7 and V is TRBV6-5; unclear D gene. CDR3 size: 11 residues. Germline assignment: CDR1 MNHEY and CDR2 SVGAGI. V was shortened by 6 bases and J by 3 bases, with 6 bases between the two germline ends. The CDR3 coding sequence is TGTGCCAGCAGCTACAACTACGAGCAGTACTAC. Amino acids: CASSYNYEQYY.

This chain connects TRBV6-6 to TRBJ2-3; D call uncertain. The ends were cut back, 8 bases at V and 6 bases at J, with 9 bases in the middle. CDR1 is MNHNY and CDR2 is SVGAGI in the germline V gene (reference sequence). This CDR3 comprises 11 residues. CDR3 coding DNA: TGTGCCAGCCGGACCCGGGATACGCAGTATTTT. Translated, it gives CASRTRDTQYF.

This clonotype was counted at least ten times. The CDR3 DNA reads as TGCAGCGTTGAGGCGGGACTAGCGGTTTACAATGAGCAGTTCTTC. Amino acids: CSVEAGLAVYNEQFF. This chain uses TRBV29-1 with TRBJ2-1; 11 bases fit TRBD2. The V gene end was trimmed by 3 bases and the J gene end by 4 bases; junction bases not matched to a gene: 5. In germline, CDR1 is SQVTM, CDR2 ANQGSEA. CDR3 size: 15 residues.

This clonotype was seen repeatedly, ten times or more. This chain links TRBV29-1 with TRBJ2-7; 10 bases map to TRBD1. The trim removed 6 bases at V and 7 bases at J, leaving 6 bases unmatched. Germline-derived CDR1 and CDR2 are SQVTM and ANQGSEA. CDR3 length: 12 amino acids. This chain's CDR3 is CSVDRGRGEQYF. The CDR3 DNA reads as TGCAGCGTCGACAGGGGGCGCGGGGAGCAGTACTTC.

This clonotype was seen many times. CDR3 loop: CASSQDGGAYYEQYF. For the CDR3, the DNA is TGTGCCAGCAGCCAAGATGGGGGAGCCTACTACGAGCAGTACTTC. The V call is TRBV4-2, the J call TRBJ2-7; TRBD1 or TRBD2 may be the D gene (5 bases each). The germline V and J ends were trimmed by 0 bases and 3 bases, with 12 bases remaining between them. Germline V gives CDR1 LGHNA, CDR2 YNFKEQ. The CDR3 is 15 amino acids.

The V and J genes are TRBV20-1 and TRBJ2-3; the match to TRBD2 covers 11 bases. The ends lost 5 bases at V and 4 bases at J; junction bases unmatched: 5. Germline CDR1 reads DFQATT; CDR2 reads SNEGSKA (reference sequence). This CDR3 has 14 amino acids. CDR3 sequence reads: CSALTSGISDTQYF. In DNA, the CDR3 is TGCAGTGCTTTGACTAGCGGGATCTCAGATACGCAGTATTTT.

The J gene is TRBJ2-5, the V gene TRBV9; D might be TRBD2 (6 bases). Trimming stripped 5 bases from V and 0 bases from J, with 14 bases between. The CDR3 runs 15 residues. Germline CDR1 is SGDLS and CDR2 is YYNGEE. In nucleotides, the CDR3 is TGTGCCAGCAGTGGTGGGGCGGGGAACCAAGAGACCCAGTACTTC. Amino acid sequence: CASSGGAGNQETQYF. Variable domain in full (rest from reference TRBV9 and TRBJ2-5): DSGVTQTPKHLITATGQRVTLRCSPRSGDLSVYWYQQSLDQGLQFLIQYYNGEERAKGNILERFSAQQFPDLHSELNLSSLELGDSALYFCASSGGAGNQETQYFGPGTRLLVL.

This clonotype was detected ten times or more. The chain has TRBV9 and TRBJ1-2, with D maybe TRBD1 (6 bases). The CDR3 extends over 15 amino acids. Germline CDR1 and CDR2: SGDLS and YYNGEE. The V and J ends lost 0 bases and 2 bases respectively, with 11 bases between them. The CDR3 here is CASSVAPQGNYGYTF. The CDR3 DNA sequence: TGTGCCAGCAGCGTAGCCCCACAGGGCAACTATGGCTACACCTTC.

The genes are TRBV27 and TRBJ2-2; 7 positions agree with TRBD1. Germline V CDR1 and CDR2: MNHEY, SMNVEV (reference sequence). The CDR3 loop spans 16 amino acids. Trimming cost V 3 bases and J 5 bases; bases outside gene matches: 9. CDR3 residues: CASSFQGGWNTGELFF. The DNA of the CDR3 is TGTGCCAGCAGTTTCCAAGGGGGCTGGAATACCGGGGAGCTGTTTTTT.

In regard to this clonotype: The DNA is omitted, as the CDR3 cannot be located on it reliably, and the CDR3 follows TCRdb's listing. The chain recombines TRBV7-5 with TRBJ2-1; the D segment call TRBD2 is taken from the table without a DNA check. TRBV7-5 is tagged as a pseudogene. The CDR3 has 17 amino acids, counting both end residues. This chain's CDR3 is CISVSEAEEAGGDEQFF.

At least ten counts were recorded for this clonotype. The V and J genes are TRBV6-2 or TRBV6-3 and TRBJ1-5; D is ambiguous. This CDR3 has 11 residues. CDR1 MNHEY and CDR2 SVGEGT come from the germline V gene. The V gene lost 2 bases and the J gene lost 9 bases, with 5 bases spanning the gap. The CDR3: CASSYEGPQHF. CDR3 DNA: TGTGCCAGCAGTTACGAGGGGCCCCAGCATTTT.

In its sample, this clonotype was seen a few times. This CDR3 is missing its conserved last phenylalanine or tryptophan, likely due to a read error. Because the CDR3's place on the DNA is in doubt, the DNA is left out and the CDR3 is given as listed by TCRdb. The gene calls are TRBV4-1 and TRBJ1-1; the DNA was not used to check the table's D call, TRBD1. The CDR3 totals 14 residues, both ends included. Germline loops: CDR1 MGHRA, CDR2 YSYEKL. The CDR3 loop is CASSQDWGARDSVI.

This clonotype was counted only a few times. The chain joins TRBV20-1 to TRBJ1-1; D gene unclear. V lost 7 bases, J lost 0 bases, and 6 bases lay in between. This CDR3 is 11 amino acids long. CDR1 is DFQATT, CDR2 SNEGSKA, per germline (reference sequence). The CDR3 region has the DNA TGCAGTGTGCACCTGAACACTGAAGCTTTCTTT. Translating it yields CSVHLNTEAFF.

This clonotype has a count of ten or more. As DNA, the CDR3 is TGTGCCATCAGTGGTCAGGGGACGGTCTACGAGCAGTACTTC. It yields the protein CAISGQGTVYEQYF. The V call is TRBV10-3, the J call TRBJ2-7; tentative D call: TRBD1 (6 bases). This CDR3 contains 14 residues. V was clipped by 4 bases and J by 3 bases, with 13 bases between them. Germline-derived CDR1 and CDR2 are ENHRY and SYGVKD.

V gene TRBV12-3 or TRBV12-4 combines with J gene TRBJ1-2; D not resolved. V was clipped by 7 bases and J by 8 bases, with 11 bases between them. This CDR3 region has 11 residues. The CDR3 loop is CASKKVGGYTF. CDR3 DNA sequence: TGTGCCAGCAAGAAGGTCGGGGGCTACACCTTC.

Of note for this clonotype: Mismatch with germline at one junction end may stem from a read error. V and J are TRBV18 and TRBJ1-1; no clear D. CDR3 length equals 17 residues. In germline, CDR1 is KGHSH, CDR2 LQKENI. The CDR3, as DNA: TGTGCCAGCTCACCACCGACGGGCCCGGGTCTGAACACTGAAGCTCTCTTT. The encoded protein is CASSPPTGPGLNTEALF.

In this sample, this clonotype turned up many times. The gene calls are TRBV12-3 or TRBV12-4 and TRBJ2-1; possible D gene TRBD2, 6 bases. The CDR3 loop spans 14 amino acids. V was trimmed by 7 bases and J by 9 bases, leaving 19 bases between them. CDR3 DNA: TGTGCCAGCATCCTCCAATTGGCGGGAACTGAGCAGTTCTTC. This encodes CASILQLAGTEQFF.

J is TRBJ1-4 and V is TRBV7-8; possible D gene TRBD1, 5 bases. Trimming removed 2 bases at V and 2 bases at J, with 15 bases between. This CDR3 is built from 17 residues. Germline V gene lookup returns CDR1 SGHVS and CDR2 FQNEAQ. CDR3: CASSLSPYGATNEKLFF. The DNA of the CDR3 is TGTGCCAGCAGCTTAAGTCCCTATGGGGCGACTAATGAAAAACTGTTTTTT. The full variable domain, with the rest looked up from reference TRBV7-8 and TRBJ1-4, is GAGVSQSPRYKVAKRGQDVALRCDPISGHVSLFWYQQALGQGPEFLTYFQNEAQLDKSGLPSDRFFAERPEGSVSTLKIQRTQQEDSAVYLCASSLSPYGATNEKLFFGSGTQLSVL.